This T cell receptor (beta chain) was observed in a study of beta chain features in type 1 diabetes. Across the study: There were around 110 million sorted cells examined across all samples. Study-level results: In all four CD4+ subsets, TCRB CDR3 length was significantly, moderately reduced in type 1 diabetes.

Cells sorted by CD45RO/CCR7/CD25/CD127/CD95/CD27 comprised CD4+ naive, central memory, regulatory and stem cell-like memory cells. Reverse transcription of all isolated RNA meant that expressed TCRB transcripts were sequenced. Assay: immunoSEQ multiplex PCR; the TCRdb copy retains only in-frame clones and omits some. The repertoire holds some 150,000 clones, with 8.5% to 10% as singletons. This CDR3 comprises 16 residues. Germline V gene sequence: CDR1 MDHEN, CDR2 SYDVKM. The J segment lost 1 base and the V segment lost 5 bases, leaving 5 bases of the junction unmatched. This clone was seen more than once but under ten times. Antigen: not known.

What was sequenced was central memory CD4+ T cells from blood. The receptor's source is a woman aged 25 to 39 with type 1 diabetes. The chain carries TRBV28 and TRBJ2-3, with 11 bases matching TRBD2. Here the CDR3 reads CASSPGTSGRTDTQYF. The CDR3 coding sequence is TGTGCCAGCAGTCCCGGGACTAGCGGCCGCACAGATACGCAGTATTTT.